These T cell receptor beta chains were read from a single sample in a study of T cell responses to AZD1222 COVID-19 vaccine. Sequencing was performed with immunoSEQ multiplex PCR; in TCRdb, only in-frame clones are kept and a portion is missing. The sample has some 130,000 clones, roughly 91% seen once. Sequenced here: peripheral blood, sampled on day 0 of AZD1222 vaccination. The receptors shown here come from an adult in good health. Each CDR3 is given with its conserved first and last residue.

V: TRBV7-9
length: 16
CDR3: CASSSLGQVLPQPQHF

V: TRBV28
length: 14
CDR3: CASSQGTANTEAFF

V: TRBV6-1
length: 12
CDR3: CASSEGADGYTF

V: TRBV5-1
length: 12
CDR3: CASSLNTDTQYF

V: TRBV5-4
length: 17
CDR3: CASSGGRGTSYNSPLHF

V: TRBV5-1
length: 13
CDR3: CASSLDGANVLTF

V: TRBV15
length: 16
CDR3: CATSPRGMGMNTEAFF

V: TRBV20-1
length: 13
CDR3: CSASLLVLWGYTF

V: TRBV28
length: 13
CDR3: CASSPGHSETQYF

V: TRBV4-2
length: 15
CDR3: CASSQSQAGKSPLHF

V: TRBV2
length: 11
CDR3: CASTYNSPLHF

V: TRBV2
length: 10
CDR3: CASSGDTQYF

V: TRBV9
length: 13
CDR3: CASSGLGESSYTF

V: TRBV7-9
length: 11
CDR3: CASSQEETQYF

V: TRBV10-3
length: 12
CDR3: CAIQKETDTQYF

V: TRBV6-2/TRBV6-3
length: 15
CDR3: CASSYLDRDYDEQYF

V: TRBV28
length: 17
CDR3: CASSPWGALYSNQPQHF

V: TRBV28
length: 14
CDR3: CASSLGNRNSPLHF

V: TRBV29-1
length: 15
CDR3: CSVKQGEGDTGELFF

V: TRBV12-3/TRBV12-4
length: 13
CDR3: CASSLGSGNTIYF

V: TRBV9
length: 14
CDR3: CASNPTASYNEQFF

V: TRBV12-3/TRBV12-4
length: 13
CDR3: CASRNDNKETQYF

V: TRBV28
length: 16
CDR3: CASSRADSGGWDEQFF

V: TRBV7-9
length: 12
CDR3: CASRNQGDEQYF

V: TRBV5-8
length: 14
CDR3: CASSWGMGHTEAFF

V: TRBV5-8
length: 14
CDR3: CASSLGGAVFEAFF

V: TRBV7-2
length: 19
CDR3: CASSLVPLVKAGAYYGYTF

V: TRBV5-5
length: 13
CDR3: CASRQVIGNGYTF

V: TRBV15
length: 15
CDR3: CATSRETFKGQPQHF

V: TRBV5-6
length: 13
CDR3: CASSLVSGNGYTF

V: TRBV5-1
length: 13
CDR3: CASKPSGIYGYTF